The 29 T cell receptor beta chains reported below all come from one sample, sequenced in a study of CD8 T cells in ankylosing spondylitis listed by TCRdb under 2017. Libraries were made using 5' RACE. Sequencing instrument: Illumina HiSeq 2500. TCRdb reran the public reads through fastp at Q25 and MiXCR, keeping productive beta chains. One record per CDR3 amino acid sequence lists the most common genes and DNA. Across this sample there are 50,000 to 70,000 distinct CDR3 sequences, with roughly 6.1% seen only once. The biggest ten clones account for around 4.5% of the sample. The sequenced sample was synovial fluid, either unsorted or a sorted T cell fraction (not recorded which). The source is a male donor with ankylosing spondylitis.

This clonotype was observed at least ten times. The CDR3 sequence: CASGTTGANSPLHF. CDR3 nucleotides: TGTGCCAGCGGAACAACAGGGGCAAATTCACCCCTCCACTTT. The gene calls are TRBV28 and TRBJ1-6, with 7 bases fitting TRBD1. With 8 bases clipped from V and 7 bases from J, the junction kept 8 bases outside the gene matches. The CDR3 has 14 residues. The germline gives CDR1 MDHEN, CDR2 SYDVKM.

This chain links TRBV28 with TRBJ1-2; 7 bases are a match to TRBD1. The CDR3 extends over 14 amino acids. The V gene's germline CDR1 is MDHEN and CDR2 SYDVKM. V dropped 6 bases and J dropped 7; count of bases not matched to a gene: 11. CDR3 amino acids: CASRKQGDLAGYTF. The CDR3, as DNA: TGTGCCAGCAGGAAGCAGGGGGATCTAGCTGGCTACACCTTC.

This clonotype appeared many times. The CDR3 DNA follows: TGTGCCAGCAGCTTAATTAATTCACCCCTCCACTTT. Amino acids: CASSLINSPLHF. The chain recombines TRBV11-2 with TRBJ1-6; D is ambiguous. V was clipped by 2 bases and J by 6 bases, with 2 bases between them. This CDR3 is 12 amino acids long. Per germline, CDR1 SGHAT and CDR2 FQNNGV.

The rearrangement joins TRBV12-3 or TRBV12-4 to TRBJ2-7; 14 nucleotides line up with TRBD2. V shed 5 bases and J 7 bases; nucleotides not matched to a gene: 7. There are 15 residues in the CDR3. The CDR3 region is CASSPGLAGVGEQYF. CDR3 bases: TGTGCCAGCAGTCCGGGACTAGCGGGAGTCGGGGAGCAGTACTTC.

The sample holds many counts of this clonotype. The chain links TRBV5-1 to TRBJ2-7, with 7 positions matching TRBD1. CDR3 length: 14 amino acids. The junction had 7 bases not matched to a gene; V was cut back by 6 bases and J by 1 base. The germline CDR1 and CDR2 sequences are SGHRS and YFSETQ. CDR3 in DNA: TGCGCCAGCACATGGGACAGACATTCCTACGAGCAGTACTTC. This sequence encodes CASTWDRHSYEQYF.

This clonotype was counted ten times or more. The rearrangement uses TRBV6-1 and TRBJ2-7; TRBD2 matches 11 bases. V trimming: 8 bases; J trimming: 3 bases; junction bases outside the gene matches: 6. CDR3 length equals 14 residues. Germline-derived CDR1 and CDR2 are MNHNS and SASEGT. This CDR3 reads CASGTSGAHYEQYF. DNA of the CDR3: TGTGCCAGCGGGACTAGCGGCGCCCACTACGAGCAGTACTTC.

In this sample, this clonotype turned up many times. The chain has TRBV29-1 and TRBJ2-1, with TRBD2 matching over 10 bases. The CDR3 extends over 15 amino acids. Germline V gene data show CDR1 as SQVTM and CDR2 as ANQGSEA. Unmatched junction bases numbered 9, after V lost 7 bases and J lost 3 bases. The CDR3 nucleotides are TGCAGCGCATATCTAGCGGGAGCCTTCTACAATGAGCAGTTCTTC. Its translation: CSAYLAGAFYNEQFF.

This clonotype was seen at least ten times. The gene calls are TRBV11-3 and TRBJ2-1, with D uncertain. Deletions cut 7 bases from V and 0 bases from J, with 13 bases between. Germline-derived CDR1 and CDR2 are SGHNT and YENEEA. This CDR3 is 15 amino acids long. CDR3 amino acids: CASTLGHSSYNEQFF. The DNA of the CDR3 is TGTGCCAGCACCCTAGGGCACAGCTCCTACAATGAGCAGTTCTTC. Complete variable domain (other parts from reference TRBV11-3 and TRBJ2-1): EAGVVQSPRYKIIEKKQPVAFWCNPISGHNTLYWYLQNLGQGPELLIRYENEEAVDDSQLPKDRFSAERLKGVDSTLKIQPAELGDSAVYLCASTLGHSSYNEQFFGPGTRLTVL.

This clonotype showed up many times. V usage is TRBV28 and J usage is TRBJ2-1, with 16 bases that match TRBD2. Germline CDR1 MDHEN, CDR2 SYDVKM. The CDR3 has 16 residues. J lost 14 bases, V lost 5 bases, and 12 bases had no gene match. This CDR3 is CASSPAGTSGRAHEFF. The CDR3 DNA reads TGTGCCAGCAGTCCCGCCGGGACTAGCGGGAGGGCCCATGAGTTCTTC.

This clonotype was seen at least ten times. CDR3 sequence reads: CASSLFPGLAGNEQYF. The CDR3 DNA reads as TGTGCCAGCAGTTTATTCCCGGGACTAGCGGGAAACGAGCAGTACTTC. V and J are TRBV28 and TRBJ2-7, with TRBD2 matching 13 bases. This CDR3 is built from 16 residues. V lost 1 base and J lost 5; bases outside the gene matches: 5. Germline CDR1 and CDR2: MDHEN and SYDVKM.

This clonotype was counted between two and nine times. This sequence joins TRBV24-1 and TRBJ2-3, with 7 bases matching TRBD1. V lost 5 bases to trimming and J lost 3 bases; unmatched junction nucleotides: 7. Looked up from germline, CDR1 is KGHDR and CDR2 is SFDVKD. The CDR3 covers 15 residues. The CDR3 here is CATSVDTGATDTQYF. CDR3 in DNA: TGTGCCACCAGTGTAGATACAGGGGCAACAGATACGCAGTATTTT.

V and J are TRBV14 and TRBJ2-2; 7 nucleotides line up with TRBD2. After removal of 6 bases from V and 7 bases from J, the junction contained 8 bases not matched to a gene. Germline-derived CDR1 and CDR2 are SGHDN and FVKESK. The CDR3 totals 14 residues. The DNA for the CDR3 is TGTGCCAGCAGTAGGGCGGGAGATCACGGGGAGCTGTTTTTT. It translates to CASSRAGDHGELFF.

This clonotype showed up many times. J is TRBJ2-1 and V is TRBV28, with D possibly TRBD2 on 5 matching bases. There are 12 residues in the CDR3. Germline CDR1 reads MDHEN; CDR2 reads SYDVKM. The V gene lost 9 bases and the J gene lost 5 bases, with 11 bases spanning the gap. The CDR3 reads CASRTSNNEQFF. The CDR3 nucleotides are TGTGCCAGTCGGACTTCTAACAATGAGCAGTTCTTC.

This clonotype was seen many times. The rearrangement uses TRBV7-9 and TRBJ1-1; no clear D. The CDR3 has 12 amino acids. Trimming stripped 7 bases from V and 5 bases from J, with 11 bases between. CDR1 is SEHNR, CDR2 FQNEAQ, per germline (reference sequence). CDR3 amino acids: CASTLQLTEAFF. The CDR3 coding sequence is TGTGCCAGCACCCTACAGTTGACTGAAGCTTTCTTT.

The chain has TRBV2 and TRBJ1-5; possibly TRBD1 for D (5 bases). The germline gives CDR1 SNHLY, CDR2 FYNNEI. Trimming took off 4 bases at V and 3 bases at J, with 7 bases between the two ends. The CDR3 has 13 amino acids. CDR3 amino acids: CASSGQPNQPQHF. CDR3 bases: TGTGCCAGCAGTGGACAGCCCAATCAGCCCCAGCATTTT.

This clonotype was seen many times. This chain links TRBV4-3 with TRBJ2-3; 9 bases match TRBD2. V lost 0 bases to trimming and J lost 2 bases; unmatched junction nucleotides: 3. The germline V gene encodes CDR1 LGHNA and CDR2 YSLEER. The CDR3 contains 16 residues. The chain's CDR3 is CASSQEGLAYTDTQYF. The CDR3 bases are TGCGCCAGCAGCCAAGAGGGACTAGCCTACACAGATACGCAGTATTTT.

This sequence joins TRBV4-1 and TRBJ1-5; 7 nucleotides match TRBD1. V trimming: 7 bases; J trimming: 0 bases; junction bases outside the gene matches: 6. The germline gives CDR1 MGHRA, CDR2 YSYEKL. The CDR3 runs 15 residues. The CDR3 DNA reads TGCGCCAGCACCCGGGACAGCTATAGCAATCAGCCCCAGCATTTT. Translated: CASTRDSYSNQPQHF.

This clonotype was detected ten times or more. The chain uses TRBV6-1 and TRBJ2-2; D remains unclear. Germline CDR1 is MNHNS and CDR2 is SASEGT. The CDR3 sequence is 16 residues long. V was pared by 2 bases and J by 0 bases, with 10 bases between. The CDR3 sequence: CASSEQSVANTGELFF. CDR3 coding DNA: TGTGCCAGCAGTGAACAAAGCGTCGCGAACACCGGGGAGCTGTTTTTT.

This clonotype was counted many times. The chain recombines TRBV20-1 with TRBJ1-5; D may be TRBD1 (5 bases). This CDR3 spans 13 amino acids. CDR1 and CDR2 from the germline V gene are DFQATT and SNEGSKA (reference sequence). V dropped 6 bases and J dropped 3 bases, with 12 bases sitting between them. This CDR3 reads CSARGRVNQPQHF. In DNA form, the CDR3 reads TGCAGTGCAAGGGGCAGGGTCAATCAGCCCCAGCATTTT.

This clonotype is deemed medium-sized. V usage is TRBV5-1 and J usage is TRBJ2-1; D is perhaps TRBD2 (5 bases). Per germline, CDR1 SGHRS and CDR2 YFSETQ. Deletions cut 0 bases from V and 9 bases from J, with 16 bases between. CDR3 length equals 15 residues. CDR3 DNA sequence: TGCGCCAGCAGCTTGGATAGCGCGGCCGGCGGTGAGCAGTTCTTC. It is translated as CASSLDSAAGGEQFF.

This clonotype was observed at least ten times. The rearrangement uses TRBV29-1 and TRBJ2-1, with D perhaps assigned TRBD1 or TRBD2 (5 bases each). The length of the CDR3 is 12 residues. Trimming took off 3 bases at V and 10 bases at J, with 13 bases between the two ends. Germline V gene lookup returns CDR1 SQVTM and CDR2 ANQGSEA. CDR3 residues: CSVDVGTKEQFF. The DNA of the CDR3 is TGCAGCGTTGATGTGGGGACCAAAGAGCAGTTCTTC.

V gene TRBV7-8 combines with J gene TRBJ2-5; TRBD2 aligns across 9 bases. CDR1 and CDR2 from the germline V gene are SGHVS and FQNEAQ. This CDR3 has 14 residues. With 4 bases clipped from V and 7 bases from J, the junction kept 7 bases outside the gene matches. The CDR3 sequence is CASSSLAGEGTQYF. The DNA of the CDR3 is TGTGCCAGCAGCTCTTTAGCGGGAGAAGGGACCCAGTACTTC.

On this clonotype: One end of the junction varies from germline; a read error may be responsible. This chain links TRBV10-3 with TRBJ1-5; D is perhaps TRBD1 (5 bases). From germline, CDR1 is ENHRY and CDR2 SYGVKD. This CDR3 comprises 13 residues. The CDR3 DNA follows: TGTGCCATCAGGGAGGACAACTATCAGCCCCAGCAATTT. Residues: CAIREDNYQPQQF.

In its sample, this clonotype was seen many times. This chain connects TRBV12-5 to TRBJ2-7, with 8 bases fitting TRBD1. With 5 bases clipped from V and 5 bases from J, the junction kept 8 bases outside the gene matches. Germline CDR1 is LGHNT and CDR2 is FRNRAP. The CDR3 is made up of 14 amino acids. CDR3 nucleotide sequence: TGTGCTAGTGGTAAAGCAGGGGGCGGCGACGAGCAGTACTTC. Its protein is CASGKAGGGDEQYF.

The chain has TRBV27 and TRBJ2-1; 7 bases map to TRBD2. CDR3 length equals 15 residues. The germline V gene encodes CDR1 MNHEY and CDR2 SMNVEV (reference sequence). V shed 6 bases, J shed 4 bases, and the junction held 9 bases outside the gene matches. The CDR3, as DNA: TGTGCCAGCAGACCCGGGACTATACCGTACAATGAGCAGTTCTTC. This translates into CASRPGTIPYNEQFF.

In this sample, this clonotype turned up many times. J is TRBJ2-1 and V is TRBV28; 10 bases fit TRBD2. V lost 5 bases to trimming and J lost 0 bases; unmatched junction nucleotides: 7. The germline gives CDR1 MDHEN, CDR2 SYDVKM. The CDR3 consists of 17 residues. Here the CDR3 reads CASSGLAAPSSYNEQFF. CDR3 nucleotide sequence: TGTGCCAGCAGTGGACTAGCGGCCCCAAGCTCCTACAATGAGCAGTTCTTC.

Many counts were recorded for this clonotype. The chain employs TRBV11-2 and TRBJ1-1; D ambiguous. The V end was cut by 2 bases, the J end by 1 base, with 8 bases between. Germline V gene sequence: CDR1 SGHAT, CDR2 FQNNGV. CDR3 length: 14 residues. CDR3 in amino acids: CASSLPQSNTEAFF. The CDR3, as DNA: TGTGCCAGCAGCTTACCACAATCGAACACTGAAGCTTTCTTT.

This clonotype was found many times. The DNA of the CDR3 is TGTGCCAGCAGAGACCGGGACAGGGGGTTGGGGGGAGCTGAAGCTTTCTTT. This gives the protein CASRDRDRGLGGAEAFF. The chain recombines TRBV12-3 or TRBV12-4 with TRBJ1-1, with 11 positions matching TRBD1. V lost 6 bases and J lost 6; bases outside the gene matches: 15. The CDR3 is 17 residues long.

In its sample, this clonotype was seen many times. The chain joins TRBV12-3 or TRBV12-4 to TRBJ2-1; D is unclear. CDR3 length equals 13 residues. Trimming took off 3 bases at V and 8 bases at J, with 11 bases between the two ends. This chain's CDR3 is CASSLVGSYEQFF. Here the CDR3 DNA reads TGTGCCAGCAGTTTGGTTGGGTCCTATGAGCAGTTCTTC.